This entry concerns a single T cell receptor (beta chain). CDR1 and CDR2 from the germline V gene are MNHEY and SVGEGT. This CDR3 has 16 amino acids. Trimming cost V 3 bases and J 1 base, with 15 bases left between them. Profiling relied on immunoSEQ multiplex PCR, and the TCRdb table lists in-frame clones only, not all of them. The data show approximately 50,000 clones, around 93% seen once. This specimen comes from a study of blood T cell repertoires in COVID-19. At the level of the study: Collection of acute and convalescent COVID-19 samples took place in the United States, Italy and Spain.

The sequencing input was peripheral blood. The sequence was collected from a man aged 50 to 60 with active COVID-19. The V call is TRBV6-2 or TRBV6-3, the J call TRBJ1-1; tentative D call: TRBD1 (6 bases). This CDR3 reads CASSYPGRGANTEAFF. The CDR3 DNA is TGTGCCAGCAGTTATCCGGGCAGGGGTGCGAACACTGAAGCTTTCTTT.